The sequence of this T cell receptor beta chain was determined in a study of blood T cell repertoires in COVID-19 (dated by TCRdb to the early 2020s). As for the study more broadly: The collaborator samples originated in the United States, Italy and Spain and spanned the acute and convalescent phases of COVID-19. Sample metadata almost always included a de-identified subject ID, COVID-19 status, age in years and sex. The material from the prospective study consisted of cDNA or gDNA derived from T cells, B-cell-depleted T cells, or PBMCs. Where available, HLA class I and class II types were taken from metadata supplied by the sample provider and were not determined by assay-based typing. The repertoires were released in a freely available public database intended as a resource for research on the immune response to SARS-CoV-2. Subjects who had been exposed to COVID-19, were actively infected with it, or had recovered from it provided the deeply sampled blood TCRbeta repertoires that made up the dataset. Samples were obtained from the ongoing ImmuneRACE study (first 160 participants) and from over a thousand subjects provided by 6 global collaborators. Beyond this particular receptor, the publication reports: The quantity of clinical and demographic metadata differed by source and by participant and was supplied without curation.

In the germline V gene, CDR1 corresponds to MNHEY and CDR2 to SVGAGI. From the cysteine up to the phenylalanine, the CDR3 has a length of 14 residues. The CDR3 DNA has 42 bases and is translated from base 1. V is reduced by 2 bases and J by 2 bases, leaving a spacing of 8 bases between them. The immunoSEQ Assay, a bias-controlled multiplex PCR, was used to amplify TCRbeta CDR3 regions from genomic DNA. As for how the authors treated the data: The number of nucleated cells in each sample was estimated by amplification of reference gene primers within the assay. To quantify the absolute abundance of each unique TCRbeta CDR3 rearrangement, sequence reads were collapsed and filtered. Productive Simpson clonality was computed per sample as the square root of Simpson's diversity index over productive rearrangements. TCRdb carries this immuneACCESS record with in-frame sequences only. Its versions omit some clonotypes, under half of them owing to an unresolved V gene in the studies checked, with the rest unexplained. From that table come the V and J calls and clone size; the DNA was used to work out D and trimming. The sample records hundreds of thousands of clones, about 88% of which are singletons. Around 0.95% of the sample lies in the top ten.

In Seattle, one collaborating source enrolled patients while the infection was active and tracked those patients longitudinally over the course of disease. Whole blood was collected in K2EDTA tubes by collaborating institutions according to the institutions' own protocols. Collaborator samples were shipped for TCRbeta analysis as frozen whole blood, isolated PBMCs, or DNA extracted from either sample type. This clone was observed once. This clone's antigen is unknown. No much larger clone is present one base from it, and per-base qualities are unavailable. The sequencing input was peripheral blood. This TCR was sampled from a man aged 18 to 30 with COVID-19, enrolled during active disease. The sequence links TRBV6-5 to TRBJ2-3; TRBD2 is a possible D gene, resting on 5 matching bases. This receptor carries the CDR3 CASSYRGSTDTQYF. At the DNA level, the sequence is TGTGCCAGCAGTTACAGAGGGTCCACAGATACGCAGTATTTT.